Each of the 6 T cell receptor beta chains below was sequenced from the same sample in a study of liver allograft versus peripheral blood T cells. Study context: Recipients' peripheral blood T cell receptor repertoires were compared with those in transplanted livers.

TCRdb re-called the reads through MiXCR, storing one row per CDR3 protein. This table has 3,000 to 4,000 distinct CDR3 sequences, more than 14% appearing once. These TCRs come from a human patient who had a liver transplant. Some T cells may be graft donor cells.

This clonotype is deemed medium-sized (0.01 to 0.1%). The chain combines TRBV20-1 with TRBJ2-3; TRBD1 or TRBD2 may be the D gene (6 bases each). The CDR3 has 15 residues. Germline CDR1 DFQATT, CDR2 SNEGSKA (reference sequence). V lost 6 bases to trimming and J lost 0 bases, with 16 bases between them. Here the CDR3 DNA reads TGCAGTGCCCGAGGGGGGTCATCTAGCACAGATACGCAGTATTTT. Translated, it gives CSARGGSSSTDTQYF.

By share, this clonotype counts as medium-sized. The chain has TRBV11-2 and TRBJ1-4; 7 positions agree with TRBD1. The CDR3 contains 15 residues. Germline V gene lookup returns CDR1 SGHAT and CDR2 FQNNGV. Trimming removed 5 bases from V and 4 bases from J; junction bases left unmatched: 7. The CDR3 loop reads CASSPSGQNNEKLFF. CDR3 bases: TGTGCCAGCAGCCCATCGGGACAGAATAATGAAAAACTGTTTTTT.

By sample fraction, this clonotype is large. V and J are TRBV6-5 and TRBJ1-4; D might be TRBD1 (6 bases). The CDR3 length is 14 residues. V shed 6 bases and J shed 7 bases, with 15 bases lying between them. Germline V gives CDR1 MNHEY, CDR2 SVGAGI. In nucleotides, the CDR3 is TGTGCCAGCAGGCGGGGGGGGGCATTTGAAAAACTGTTTTTT. Translating gives CASRRGGAFEKLFF.

The rearrangement links TRBV29-1 to TRBJ1-2, with 8 positions matching TRBD1. CDR3 length: 12 amino acids. Germline V gene data show CDR1 as SQVTM and CDR2 as ANQGSEA. Trimming at V came to 3 bases and at J to 6 bases, leaving 3 bases not matched to a gene. CDR3 in DNA: TGCAGCGTTGACAGGGGGCTTCATGGCTACACCTTC. As protein: CSVDRGLHGYTF.

In its sample, this clonotype is medium-sized (0.01 to 0.1%). This sequence joins TRBV6-5 and TRBJ1-4; 10 nucleotides align to TRBD1. CDR1 and CDR2 (germline): MNHEY, SVGAGI. J lost 7 bases, V lost 6 bases, and 11 bases had no gene match. This CDR3 contains 16 residues. CDR3 residues: CASSFQTGTGAEKLFF. The CDR3 DNA reads as TGTGCCAGCAGCTTCCAGACCGGGACAGGGGCTGAAAAACTGTTTTTT.

The chain recombines TRBV9 with TRBJ1-4; D not certain. The CDR3 consists of 15 residues. Trimming took 0 bases from V and 0 from J, leaving 6 bases between them. Germline values: CDR1 SGDLS, CDR2 YYNGEE. Here the CDR3 DNA reads TGTGCCAGCAGCGTAGGAGTAGCAACTAATGAAAAACTGTTTTTT. This translates into CASSVGVATNEKLFF.